One sample yielded the 32 T cell receptor beta chains listed below, sequenced in a study of CD8 T cells in ankylosing spondylitis. TCRdb re-called the 5' RACE reads with MiXCR, one entry per CDR3 protein. Among about 800,000 distinct CDR3 sequences listed, about 11% were seen once. Study findings and constraints: A motif of eight or nine highly homologous TCR beta variants was seen as apparently characteristic of ankylosing spondylitis blood.

No antigen is known for these receptors. Sequenced material: blood, either unsorted or a sorted T cell fraction (not recorded which). These receptors came from a male donor with ankylosing spondylitis.

This chain connects TRBV20-1 to TRBJ2-1; TRBD2 aligns across 12 bases. The length of the CDR3 is 15 residues. Unmatched junction bases numbered 4, after V lost 3 bases and J lost 4 bases. In germline, CDR1 is DFQATT, CDR2 SNEGSKA (reference sequence). For the CDR3, the DNA is TGCAGTGCTAGGCTAGCGGGGGGGGGTTACAATGAGCAGTTCTTC. Translation: CSARLAGGGYNEQFF.

This rearrangement joins TRBV5-1 to TRBJ1-4; TRBD1 aligns across 8 bases. Trimming at V came to 9 bases and at J to 8 bases, leaving 9 bases not matched to a gene. This CDR3 region has 13 residues. The germline V gene has CDR1 SGHRS and CDR2 YFSETQ. DNA of the CDR3: TGCGCCACCAGGACAGGGTCGGACGAAAAACTGTTTTTT. This gives the protein CATRTGSDEKLFF.

This clonotype was seen ten or more times. J is TRBJ2-6 and V is TRBV4-3, with D unclear. The CDR3 is made up of 15 amino acids. V was trimmed by 1 base and J by 3 bases, leaving 7 bases between them. Germline assignment: CDR1 LGHNA and CDR2 YSLEER. For the CDR3, the DNA is TGCGCCAGCAGCCAAGTACAGAGTGGGGCCAACGTCCTGACTTTC. Protein: CASSQVQSGANVLTF.

V usage is TRBV9 and J usage is TRBJ1-2; D perhaps matches TRBD1 (6 bases). This CDR3 comprises 16 residues. Trimming left V 0 bases short and J 6 bases short, with 18 bases between. CDR1 and CDR2 from the germline V gene are SGDLS and YYNGEE. The DNA of the CDR3 is TGTGCCAGCAGCGTAGATCCTAGACAGGTACGAGATGGCTACACCTTC. Its protein product is CASSVDPRQVRDGYTF.

The CDR3 spells CATGQGGEQYF. The CDR3 DNA is TGTGCCACCGGACAGGGGGGCGAGCAGTACTTC. The chain links TRBV6-2 or TRBV6-3 to TRBJ2-7, with 10 bases that match TRBD1. Germline CDR1 reads MNHEY; CDR2 reads SVGEGT. The CDR3 has 11 residues. V gave up 10 bases and J gave up 6 bases; unmatched junction bases: 3.

The genes are TRBV7-2 and TRBJ2-5; D ambiguous. The CDR3 sequence is 13 residues long. Deletions cut 8 bases from V and 3 bases from J, with 13 bases between. From germline, CDR1 is SGHTA and CDR2 FQGNSA. DNA for the CDR3: TGTGCCAGCGCCAATAACAGAAAAGAGACCCAGTACTTC. This encodes CASANNRKETQYF.

The J gene is TRBJ1-1, the V gene TRBV5-1; 7 positions match TRBD1. CDR3 length: 14 amino acids. Germline lookup yields CDR1 SGHRS and CDR2 YFSETQ. Trimming at V came to 3 bases and at J to 1 base, leaving 3 bases not matched to a gene. The CDR3 coding sequence is TGCGCCAGCAGCTCCGGACAGGAGAACACTGAAGCTTTCTTT. Translated, it gives CASSSGQENTEAFF.

This clonotype has ten or more counts. V gene TRBV11-2 combines with J gene TRBJ2-7; 10 positions match TRBD2. The length of the CDR3 is 17 residues. From germline, CDR1 is SGHAT and CDR2 FQNNGV. With V trimmed by 0 bases and J by 3 bases, 8 bases remained unmatched. The CDR3 here is CASSLEHTSGVFYEQYF. The CDR3 coding sequence is TGTGCCAGCAGCTTAGAACATACTAGCGGGGTATTCTACGAGCAGTACTTC.

The rearrangement links TRBV20-1 to TRBJ2-1, with D perhaps matching TRBD1 or TRBD2 (5 bases each). Germline loops: CDR1 DFQATT, CDR2 SNEGSKA (reference sequence). This CDR3 is 16 amino acids long. V lost 0 bases and J 5 bases, leaving 17 bases between the germline ends. The CDR3 spells CSARDLGARGDNEQFF. The DNA for the CDR3 is TGCAGTGCTAGAGATCTAGGAGCCAGAGGGGACAATGAGCAGTTCTTC.

V usage is TRBV20-1 and J usage is TRBJ2-7, with 9 bases identical to TRBD1. The CDR3 sequence is 15 residues long. Per germline, CDR1 DFQATT and CDR2 SNEGSKA (reference sequence). With 2 bases clipped from V and 1 base from J, the junction kept 6 bases outside the gene matches. The CDR3 loop reads CSARNRGRISYEQYF. The CDR3 DNA sequence: TGCAGTGCTAGAAACAGGGGGCGAATTTCCTACGAGCAGTACTTC.

This clonotype appeared a few times. CDR3 sequence reads: CASSQWDFTTDTQYF. CDR3 in DNA: TGTGCCAGCAGCCAATGGGACTTTACCACAGATACGCAGTATTTT. The V gene is TRBV16, the J gene TRBJ2-3; possible D gene TRBD2, 6 bases. The CDR3 extends over 15 amino acids. Deletions cut 1 base from V and 2 bases from J, with 10 bases between. Per the germline V gene, CDR1 is KGHSY and CDR2 is FQNENV.

The sample holds many counts of this clonotype. This rearrangement joins TRBV20-1 to TRBJ2-1; possibly TRBD2 for D (6 bases). This CDR3 spans 13 amino acids. Trimming pared 1 base from V and 8 bases from J, leaving 12 bases between. Germline CDR1 reads DFQATT; CDR2 reads SNEGSKA (reference sequence). The CDR3 nucleotides are TGCAGTGCTAGAGCTGGGACTTCAGATGAGCAGTTCTTC. Translated: CSARAGTSDEQFF.

This clonotype was counted between two and nine times. V is TRBV24-1 and J is TRBJ2-1; a weak D match, TRBD1 (6 bases). Germline CDR1 reads KGHDR; CDR2 reads SFDVKD. The CDR3 extends over 16 amino acids. Trimming pared 4 bases from V and 3 bases from J, leaving 15 bases between. The CDR3 is CATSDYRVRGYNEQFF. The CDR3 bases are TGTGCCACCAGTGACTACAGGGTAAGGGGCTACAATGAGCAGTTCTTC.

This clonotype was counted a few times. For the CDR3, the DNA is TGTGCCAGCAGTTCACGTCCCGGGACTGGGATCGGGGTCTACTTC. As protein: CASSSRPGTGIGVYF. J is TRBJ2-7 and V is TRBV6-5; perhaps TRBD2 as D (6 bases). Germline V gene sequence: CDR1 MNHEY, CDR2 SVGAGI. Trimming took 4 bases from V and 13 from J, leaving 26 bases between them. The CDR3 contains 15 residues.

This clonotype was counted only a few times. The chain is built from TRBV20-1 and TRBJ2-7; 8 bases line up with TRBD1. Germline loops: CDR1 DFQATT, CDR2 SNEGSKA (reference sequence). This CDR3 has 14 residues. V lost 4 bases, J lost 6 bases, and 11 bases stayed unmatched. CDR3 DNA sequence: TGCAGTGCTAACTTCCGGACAGGGAGGCGCGAGCAGTACTTC. This encodes CSANFRTGRREQYF.

This rearrangement joins TRBV11-2 to TRBJ2-1; 12 positions match TRBD2. In germline, CDR1 is SGHAT, CDR2 FQNNGV. This CDR3 is 15 amino acids long. Unmatched junction bases numbered 8, after V lost 4 bases and J lost 10 bases. The CDR3 reads CASSSVLAGGGEQFF. The CDR3 DNA follows: TGTGCCAGCAGCTCAGTACTAGCGGGGGGAGGAGAGCAGTTCTTC. Looking up the rest from reference TRBV11-2 and TRBJ2-1 gives the full variable domain: EAGVAQSPRYKIIEKRQSVAFWCNPISGHATLYWYQQILGQGPKLLIQFQNNGVVDDSQLPKDRFSAERLKGVDSTLKIQPAKLEDSAVYLCASSSVLAGGGEQFFGPGTRLTVL.

This rearrangement joins TRBV6-2 or TRBV6-3 to TRBJ2-1; TRBD1 is a possible D gene (6 bases). The germline V gene has CDR1 MNHEY and CDR2 SVGEGT. The CDR3 totals 13 residues. The V end lost 8 bases, the J end lost 6 bases, and 14 bases lay between the germline ends. The CDR3 DNA reads TGTGCCAGCGGACAGCGCGTGATCAATGAGCAGTTCTTC. It is translated as CASGQRVINEQFF.

This clonotype showed up just a few times. The V gene is TRBV28, the J gene TRBJ2-5, with 10 bases identical to TRBD1. The germline V gene has CDR1 MDHEN and CDR2 SYDVKM. The CDR3 sequence is 15 residues long. V trimming: 7 bases; J trimming: 5 bases; junction bases outside the gene matches: 10. As DNA, the CDR3 is TGTGCCAGCACCGCTCTGGGACAGGGGAGGGAGACCCAGTACTTC. It specifies CASTALGQGRETQYF.

This clonotype was detected a few times. V gene TRBV9 combines with J gene TRBJ2-1; D remains ambiguous. V shed 1 base and J shed 0 bases, with 11 bases lying between them. CDR3 length equals 16 residues. CDR1 and CDR2 from the germline V gene are SGDLS and YYNGEE. Here the CDR3 DNA reads TGTGCCAGCAGCGTAAGAAGTCTAAGCTCCTACAATGAGCAGTTCTTC. It yields the protein CASSVRSLSSYNEQFF.

This clonotype was counted at least ten times. This chain uses TRBV29-1 with TRBJ1-2; the D gene is possibly TRBD1 (5 bases). Trimming cost V 2 bases and J 7 bases, with 14 bases left between them. The CDR3 is made up of 13 amino acids. Germline V lookup: CDR1 SQVTM, CDR2 ANQGSEA. The CDR3 bases are TGCAGCGTTGAATCTGGGCAGGGTCGTGGCTACACCTTC. This translates into CSVESGQGRGYTF.

The CDR3 reads CASLNLGGGFGGYTF. The CDR3 DNA reads TGTGCCAGTCTAAACCTCGGCGGGGGGTTCGGTGGCTACACCTTC. This chain uses TRBV28 with TRBJ1-2; possibly TRBD1 for D (5 bases). CDR1 is MDHEN, CDR2 SYDVKM, per germline. This CDR3 is built from 15 residues. V lost 9 bases, J lost 7 bases, and 24 bases lay in between.

The genes are TRBV10-3 and TRBJ2-1, with D unclear. CDR1 ENHRY and CDR2 SYGVKD come from the germline V gene. This CDR3 comprises 15 residues. V dropped 0 bases and J dropped 0 bases, with 6 bases sitting between them. CDR3 DNA sequence: TGTGCCATCAGTGAGTCAGTGAGCTCCTACAATGAGCAGTTCTTC. The encoded protein is CAISESVSSYNEQFF.

This clonotype was counted only a few times. V and J are TRBV7-9 and TRBJ1-1; tentative D call: TRBD1 (6 bases). The germline gives CDR1 SEHNR, CDR2 FQNEAQ (reference sequence). The CDR3 runs to 15 residues. V lost 2 bases and J lost 1, with 11 bases in between. DNA for the CDR3: TGTGCCAGCAGCTTAATAGGAGGGGGGAACACTGAAGCTTTCTTT. The encoded protein is CASSLIGGGNTEAFF.

Only a few counts were recorded for this clonotype. The chain uses TRBV6-1 and TRBJ2-2, with a tentative D call TRBD2 (6 bases). Deletions cut 5 bases from V and 6 bases from J, with 13 bases between. The CDR3 sequence is 14 residues long. Germline V gene lookup returns CDR1 MNHNS and CDR2 SASEGT. The CDR3 nucleotides are TGTGCCAGCAGTAAAAGGGAGGTGCCCGGGGAGCTGTTTTTT. It translates to CASSKREVPGELFF.

This clonotype showed up just a few times. The chain uses TRBV7-2 and TRBJ1-5; D uncertain. The CDR3 contains 15 residues. Looked up from germline, CDR1 is SGHTA and CDR2 is FQGNSA. Trimming took 6 bases from V and 7 from J, leaving 19 bases between them. CDR3 bases: TGTGCCAGCAGTTCGCTTTTCCCAGCGGGGCAGCCCCAGCATTTT. Its protein product is CASSSLFPAGQPQHF. The full variable domain, completed using reference TRBV7-2 and TRBJ1-5, is GAGVSQSPSNKVTEKGKDVELRCDPISGHTALYWYRQSLGQGLEFLIYFQGNSAPDKSGLPSDRFSAERTGGSVSTLTIQRTQQEDSAVYLCASSSLFPAGQPQHFGDGTRLSIL.

In its sample, this clonotype was seen many times. The J gene is TRBJ1-4, the V gene TRBV7-2; D is undetermined. Per the germline V gene, CDR1 is SGHTA and CDR2 is FQGNSA. The CDR3 sequence is 14 residues long. The V gene lost 5 bases and the J gene lost 0 bases, with 7 bases spanning the gap. The CDR3 region has the DNA TGTGCCAGCAGCCTCTCTGCAACTAATGAAAAACTGTTTTTT. Translated, it gives CASSLSATNEKLFF. The complete variable domain, with remaining parts taken from reference TRBV7-2 and TRBJ1-4, reads GAGVSQSPSNKVTEKGKDVELRCDPISGHTALYWYRQSLGQGLEFLIYFQGNSAPDKSGLPSDRFSAERTGGSVSTLTIQRTQQEDSAVYLCASSLSATNEKLFFGSGTQLSVL.

The chain joins TRBV7-9 to TRBJ2-7; D might be TRBD1 or TRBD2, each matching 5 bases. Germline values: CDR1 SEHNR, CDR2 FQNEAQ (reference sequence). V lost 3 bases and J lost 0, with 12 bases in between. The CDR3 has 15 residues. DNA for the CDR3: TGTGCCAGCAGCTTGGAGTGGGGGAGCTCCTACGAGCAGTACTTC. It yields the protein CASSLEWGSSYEQYF.

This clonotype was found a few times. The chain joins TRBV27 to TRBJ2-7; D perhaps matches TRBD2 (6 bases). CDR1 is MNHEY, CDR2 SMNVEV, per germline (reference sequence). The V end lost 5 bases, the J end lost 2 bases, and 13 bases lay between the germline ends. This CDR3 comprises 14 residues. CDR3 amino acids: CASSQRGTPYEQYF. CDR3 DNA sequence: TGTGCCAGCAGTCAACGCGGGACCCCCTACGAGCAGTACTTC.

J is TRBJ2-6 and V is TRBV5-1; tentative D call: TRBD2 (6 bases). Germline V gene lookup returns CDR1 SGHRS and CDR2 YFSETQ. CDR3 size: 15 residues. V gave up 5 bases and J gave up 1 base, with 10 bases separating them. The CDR3 DNA follows: TGCGCCAGCAGAACAGGAGGGTCTGGGGCCAACGTCCTGACTTTC. Residues: CASRTGGSGANVLTF.

Only a few counts were recorded for this clonotype. The rearrangement uses TRBV6-5 and TRBJ2-7, with TRBD2 matching over 7 bases. With 4 bases clipped from V and 3 bases from J, the junction kept 9 bases outside the gene matches. The CDR3 has 15 amino acids. The V gene's germline CDR1 is MNHEY and CDR2 SVGAGI. Written as DNA, the CDR3 is TGTGCCAGCAGTTCCCCGGGACTATGGGGCTACGAGCAGTACTTC. This encodes CASSSPGLWGYEQYF.

Here the CDR3 DNA reads TGTGCCAGCCTCCGTTATCAGTTGGAGTCCTTTACTTGGGATACGCAGTATTTT. This gives the protein CASLRYQLESFTWDTQYF. The rearrangement links TRBV11-1 to TRBJ2-3; no clear D. V lost 8 bases and J 6 bases, leaving 30 bases between the germline ends. The CDR3 extends over 18 amino acids. Germline CDR1 SGHAT, CDR2 FQDESV (reference sequence). Full variable domain (rest looked up from reference TRBV11-1 and TRBJ2-3): EAEVAQSPRYKITEKSQAVAFWCDPISGHATLYWYRQILGQGPELLVQFQDESVVDDSQLPKDRFSAERLKGVDSTLKIQPAELGDSAMYLCASLRYQLESFTWDTQYFGPGTRLTVL.

The table lists this clonotype with a few counts. The gene calls are TRBV9 and TRBJ2-6; D gene ambiguous. Germline lookup yields CDR1 SGDLS and CDR2 YYNGEE. V lost 1 base and J 1 base, leaving 6 bases between the germline ends. The CDR3 sequence is 15 residues long. The CDR3 sequence is CASSVRRSGANVLTF. The DNA for the CDR3 is TGTGCCAGCAGCGTAAGAAGATCTGGGGCCAACGTCCTGACTTTC.